The T cell receptor beta chain described here comes from a study of CD8+ T cells in alopecia areata (dated by TCRdb to between 2017 and 2018). Turning to the overall study: Treated patients were enrolled in an open-label pilot trial of oral tofacitinib at 5 to 10 mg twice daily for moderate-to-severe alopecia areata. In humans, TCRbeta sequencing was performed on scalp tissue and on sorted CD4+ and CD8+ peripheral blood T cells from healthy controls and from patients with patchy or totalis/universalis alopecia areata. For the treated patients, the SALT score, which quantifies what percentage of scalp surface area is affected, served as the measure of disease severity. Amplification of TCRbeta CDR3 regions was done by immunoSEQ multiplex PCR using 35 Vbeta forward primers and 13 Jbeta reverse primers. Patients received tofacitinib for 6 to 18 months and were then followed off drug for 6 months to check for delayed response and recurrence. Biopsies were taken from tofacitinib-treated patients at baseline and again at 4 and 24 weeks into treatment, and several of those patients also had a later scalp biopsy. Clonality in the scalp was compared among normal scalp (n=4), patchy alopecia areata scalp (n=8), and alopecia totalis/universalis scalp (n=8). To study T cell clonal expansion in alopecia areata, the researchers applied high-throughput TCRbeta sequencing to both the C3H/HeJ mouse model and human patients. RNA was obtained with the PAXgene miRNA kit for fixed scalp, the miRNeasy kit for PBMCs, and the RNeasy kit for mouse skin. The research as a whole found: Compared with mice, TCR sequences shared between patients were less clear, possibly partly because of HLA diversity across the patient population. Because the treated cohort was small and included a single nonresponder, larger studies are needed to assess links between baseline CD8+ expansion and response. Compared with normal scalp, lesional scalp, particularly in alopecia totalis/universalis, had higher clonality and more expanded CD8+ clones, which suggests antigenic drive. Scalp clonality and the number of expanded CD8+ clones among the top 100 scalp clones were significantly decreased by tofacitinib. Resident alphabeta T cells in normal human skin are also sequenced, complicating scalp TCR repertoire analysis, unlike mouse skin dominated by gammadelta T cells. Many expanded lesional clones persisted in scalp and blood during tofacitinib treatment, which may partly explain relapse after stopping treatment.

This clone was found once. Its antigen is not yet known. The record has no base qualities; no much larger clone is one base away. The sample's time point, from its label and the paper: around 26 weeks on oral tofacitinib. This specimen's treatment or condition label, per the study, means: oral pan-JAK inhibitor, 5-10 mg twice daily. Lesional scalp punch biopsies and peripheral blood were collected from alopecia areata patients. After PBMCs were isolated by density centrifugation and stained for CD3, CD4 and CD8, a FACSAria was used to sort CD4+ and CD8+ T cells. From a lookup of the germline V gene, CDR1 and CDR2 are ENHRY and SYGVKD. V loses 2 bases, J loses 2 bases, and the germline ends lie 11 bases apart. Measured from the cysteine to the phenylalanine, the CDR3 is 15 residues long. The kept DNA is CDR3 alone, 45 bases in frame from the first base. Libraries were made using the immunoSEQ multiplex PCR assay. For TCR sequencing, RNA was extracted from every sample and reverse transcribed into cDNA to serve as template. First-strand cDNA was synthesized using SuperScript III with a 2:1 mix of oligo-dT and random hexamers. A synthetic immune receptor repertoire was used to gauge amplification bias, and whatever bias remained was removed computationally. In the paper's pipeline: Raw reads were preprocessed to remove errors, and CDR3 was defined by IMGT conventions from the conserved cysteine to phenylalanine. Clonality was computed by normalizing Shannon entropy by log2 of the number of productive unique TCRs and subtracting the result from 1. Whether scalp clones were CD4 or CD8 was inferred by matching scalp TCRbeta sequences against CD4 and CD8 repertoires sorted from blood. Not all clones reach the TCRdb copy of this immuneACCESS table, which keeps in-frame sequences only. Checked studies attribute under half of the gap to unresolved V genes and leave the rest unexplained. V and J calls and clone size are given by that table; D and trimming were obtained from the DNA. The table for this sample lists about 120,000 clones; around three fifths of them were counted only once. In total, the top ten clones hold 10% to 15% of the sample.

Specimen: CD8+ T cells sorted from blood, collected at week 24, from a patient treated with tofacitinib. The sequence is built from TRBV10-3 and TRBJ2-3, with a tentative D gene TRBD1 over 6 matching bases. This TCR was recovered from a human donor with alopecia areata. The CDR3 amino acid sequence is: CAISEPNRDTDTQYF. The bases read TGTGCCATCAGTGAGCCAAACAGGGACACAGATACGCAGTATTTT.